This T cell receptor (beta chain) appears in the sequencing data of a study of graft-versus-host responses after intestinal transplantation. This clone showed up just a few times. Germline CDR1 SEHNR, CDR2 FQNEAQ (reference sequence). This CDR3 comprises 15 residues. The V and J ends lost 2 bases and 0 bases respectively, with 8 bases between them. The protocol was immunoSEQ multiplex PCR, while the TCRdb copy is restricted to in-frame clones and leaves out a portion. The table shows some 11,000 clones, with roughly a third occurring only once. This receptor was identified in a human patient who was an organ donor for intestinal transplantation. The sample was alloreactive CD4+ T cells from a mixed lymphocyte reaction culture, taken before transplantation. Documented subset: CFSE-low proliferating T cells sorted from roughly six-day pre-transplant mixed lymphocyte reaction (GvH or HvG direction). This sequence joins TRBV7-9 and TRBJ2-1; no clear D. The CDR3 reads CASSLLATSYNEQFF. The CDR3 bases are TGTGCCAGCAGCTTATTAGCTACCTCCTACAATGAGCAGTTCTTC.